This T cell receptor (beta chain) appears in the sequencing data of a study of vaccination effects on CD4 cells after COVID-19. At the level of the study: Participants received two doses of either the BNT162b2 or mRNA-1273 vaccine. With 8.5 to 10 ug/ml peptides and around 9.6 IU/ml IL-2, roughly 2.1 million PBMC per well were cultured. Whole-study findings and limits: Of the vaccine-induced clones from healthy vaccinees, merely 1 of 255 recognized common cold coronaviruses as well.

There are 18 residues in the CDR3. Trimming shortened V by 0 bases and J by 8 bases, and 22 bases separated the two germline ends. Germline V gives CDR1 LGHNA, CDR2 YNFKEQ. Sequencing used immunoSEQ multiplex PCR; TCRdb keeps in-frame clones, though not all of them. The data hold under 50,000 clones, with approximately 70% observed a single time. On this clone: The antigen is unknown.

At the end of about ten days of culture, CD4+ T cells were isolated. Sample: CD4+ T cells from PBMCs cultured without peptide, taken before COVID-19 vaccination. This sequence originates from a human donor who received a COVID-19 vaccine. The chain joins TRBV4-2 to TRBJ1-4; D possibly corresponds to TRBD1 (6 bases). CDR3 sequence: CASSQDGGTQGVGEKLFF. CDR3 in DNA: TGTGCCAGCAGCCAAGATGGGGGGACACAGGGTGTGGGCGAAAAACTGTTTTTT.